The 29 T cell receptor beta chains in this list originate from one sample, sequenced in a study of read filtering for tumor transcriptome and immune sequencing. This library used roughly 0.4 ug RNA and molecular barcoded adaptors spanning alpha/delta and beta/gamma chains. TCRdb re-analysed the reads in MiXCR, keeping a single row per CDR3 protein. Altogether about 130,000 distinct CDR3 sequences are present, approximately 13% being singletons, with the ten largest covering about 8.6%. What was sequenced was a population of CD138-negative cells sorted from bone marrow. The receptors were gathered from a donor at least 40 years old with multiple myeloma.

The table lists this clonotype with many counts. The chain carries TRBV12-3 or TRBV12-4 and TRBJ1-1; D is undetermined. The CDR3 is 12 residues long. Trimming left V 3 bases short and J 11 bases short, with 13 bases between. CDR3 coding DNA: TGTGCCAGCAGTTTGGTGGGAACGGAGGCTTTCTTT. It specifies CASSLVGTEAFF.

This clonotype was seen ten or more times. The CDR3 bases are TGCGCCAGCAGCCCCGGGACAGGGACAGATACGCAGTATTTT. This translates into CASSPGTGTDTQYF. The chain combines TRBV5-1 with TRBJ2-3, with TRBD1 matching over 9 bases. With V trimmed by 4 bases and J by 3 bases, 3 bases remained unmatched. The length of the CDR3 is 14 residues. Germline values: CDR1 SGHRS, CDR2 YFSETQ.

This clonotype turned up a few times. V is TRBV15 and J is TRBJ1-2; 8 bases are a match to TRBD1. The ends lost 4 bases at V and 6 bases at J; junction bases unmatched: 7. The germline gives CDR1 LNHNV, CDR2 YYDKDF (reference sequence). CDR3 length: 14 residues. CDR3 nucleotide sequence: TGTGCCACCAGCAAGACAGGGGAAGGAGATGGCTACACCTTC. Residues: CATSKTGEGDGYTF.

This clonotype appeared many times. The CDR3 coding sequence is TGCGCCAGCAGCTTGAGAAGGGGGGACTCCTACAATGAGCAGTTCTTC. It is translated as CASSLRRGDSYNEQFF. The V gene is TRBV5-1, the J gene TRBJ2-1; perhaps D is TRBD1 or TRBD2 (6 bases each). The V gene lost 1 base and the J gene lost 0 bases, with 11 bases spanning the gap. Germline V lookup: CDR1 SGHRS, CDR2 YFSETQ. The CDR3 spans 16 residues. Full variable domain (rest looked up from reference TRBV5-1 and TRBJ2-1): KAGVTQTPRYLIKTRGQQVTLSCSPISGHRSVSWYQQTPGQGLQFLFEYFSETQRNKGNFPGRFSGRQFSNSRSEMNVSTLELGDSALYLCASSLRRGDSYNEQFFGPGTRLTVL.

Many counts were recorded for this clonotype. The chain is built from TRBV27 and TRBJ1-2, with a possible D match to TRBD1 (6 bases). This CDR3 spans 17 amino acids. Trimming pared 4 bases from V and 5 bases from J, leaving 23 bases between. Germline V gives CDR1 MNHEY, CDR2 SMNVEV (reference sequence). DNA of the CDR3: TGTGCCAGCAGTTCTACGGACAGAATGTGGCAAACATATGGCTACACCTTC. Its protein is CASSSTDRMWQTYGYTF.

For this clonotype: The conserved phenylalanine or tryptophan normally closing the CDR3 is absent here, so this likely arose from a read error. The rearrangement links TRBV12-5 to TRBJ2-1; TRBD2 aligns across 11 bases. The CDR3 sequence is 16 residues long. Germline CDR1 and CDR2: LGHNT and FRNRAP. CDR3 nucleotides: TGTGCTGGTGGTCCCGGGACTAGCGGTTCCTACAATGAGCAGTTCCTC. Translation: CAGGPGTSGSYNEQFL.

Comments on this clonotype: One base away lies a much larger clone, so this may be a sequencing read error. The chain links TRBV20-1 to TRBJ2-1, with TRBD2 matching 8 bases. CDR3 length: 15 amino acids. Germline V gene lookup returns CDR1 DFQATT and CDR2 SNEGSKA (reference sequence). CDR3: CSAREERGYDNERFF. The DNA of the CDR3 is TGCAGTGCTAGAGAGGAGCGGGGGTACGACAATGAGCGGTTCTTC.

This clonotype has ten or more counts. V usage is TRBV29-1 and J usage is TRBJ1-1, with 7 bases matching TRBD1. Germline CDR1 and CDR2: SQVTM and ANQGSEA. V gave up 6 bases and J gave up 0 bases; unmatched junction bases: 7. CDR3 size: 14 residues. CDR3 coding DNA: TGCAGCGTGGGAGAGGGACAGTTGAACACTGAAGCTTTCTTT. This translates into CSVGEGQLNTEAFF. Looking up the rest from reference TRBV29-1 and TRBJ1-1 gives the full variable domain: SAVISQKPSRDICQRGTSLTIQCQVDSQVTMMFWYRQQPGQSLTLIATANQGSEATYESGFVIDKFPISRPNLTFSTLTVSNMSPEDSSIYLCSVGEGQLNTEAFFGQGTRLTVV.

With regard to this clonotype: One junction end disagrees with the germline gene, perhaps due to a read error. The genes are TRBV7-2 and TRBJ1-5; D is uncertain. The length of the CDR3 is 15 residues. Germline CDR1 reads SGHTA; CDR2 reads FQGNSA. The CDR3 nucleotides are TGTGCCAGCAGCTTAGGAGGGTCTAGCAATCAGCCCCAGCGTTTT. This sequence encodes CASSLGGSSNQPQRF.

This clonotype was seen many times. This chain connects TRBV29-1 to TRBJ2-3; 7 nucleotides match TRBD2. V lost 6 bases, J lost 0 bases, and 12 bases stayed unmatched. The CDR3 spans 16 residues. From germline, CDR1 is SQVTM and CDR2 ANQGSEA. CDR3 in DNA: TGCAGCGTCTGGGGACTCAGCGGGGCCAGCACAGATACGCAGTATTTT. Protein product: CSVWGLSGASTDTQYF.

The CDR3 bases are TGTGCCAGCAGAAAACAGGGCACCAGCGCTGAAGCTTTCTTT. It codes for CASRKQGTSAEAFF. This chain joins TRBV7-3 and TRBJ1-1, with a possible D match to TRBD1 (6 bases). Trimming left V 6 bases short and J 6 bases short, with 17 bases between. Germline lookup yields CDR1 SGHTA and CDR2 FQGTGA. The CDR3 extends over 14 amino acids. Variable domain in full (rest from reference TRBV7-3 and TRBJ1-1): GAGVSQTPSNKVTEKGKYVELRCDPISGHTALYWYRQSLGQGPEFLIYFQGTGAADDSGLPNDRFFAVRPEGSVSTLKIQRTERGDSAVYLCASRKQGTSAEAFFGQGTRLTVV.

In this sample, this clonotype turned up many times. The chain combines TRBV29-1 with TRBJ2-5; possibly TRBD1 for D (5 bases). Germline loops: CDR1 SQVTM, CDR2 ANQGSEA. Trimming cost V 2 bases and J 5 bases, with 12 bases left between them. This CDR3 is built from 13 residues. CDR3 amino acids: CSVESGIRETQYF. CDR3 DNA sequence: TGCAGCGTTGAATCAGGGATAAGGGAGACCCAGTACTTC. Full variable domain (remainder filled in from reference TRBV29-1 and TRBJ2-5): SAVISQKPSRDICQRGTSLTIQCQVDSQVTMMFWYRQQPGQSLTLIATANQGSEATYESGFVIDKFPISRPNLTFSTLTVSNMSPEDSSIYLCSVESGIRETQYFGPGTRLLVL.

This clonotype has a count of ten or more. The V and J genes are TRBV4-2 and TRBJ2-7; 8 bases are shared with TRBD2. CDR1 is LGHNA and CDR2 is YNFKEQ in the germline V gene. V dropped 4 bases and J dropped 0; count of bases not matched to a gene: 8. The CDR3 is 16 residues long. The DNA for the CDR3 is TGTGCCAGCAGCCTACTAGGGACTAGTCTCTCCTACGAGCAGTACTTC. This encodes CASSLLGTSLSYEQYF.

This clonotype was seen repeatedly, ten times or more. J is TRBJ1-1 and V is TRBV10-3; tentatively, D is TRBD1 (5 bases). The CDR3 spans 15 residues. The V gene lost 2 bases and the J gene lost 3 bases, with 13 bases spanning the gap. Germline V lookup: CDR1 ENHRY, CDR2 SYGVKD. CDR3 bases: TGTGCCATCAGTGAGCTAAAGGCGGGGGACACTGAAGCTTTCTTT. It is translated as CAISELKAGDTEAFF.

In its sample, this clonotype was seen once. A clone one base away is much larger, so this may be a read error. The chain is built from TRBV20-1 and TRBJ2-4; D not resolved. Germline CDR1 and CDR2: DFQATT and SNEGSKA (reference sequence). V lost 8 bases and J lost 1, with 12 bases in between. This CDR3 has 13 amino acids. DNA of the CDR3: TGCAGTACAATTCACGGGGCCAAAAACATTCAGTACTTC. Translating gives CSTIHGAKNIQYF.

In this sample, this clonotype turned up a few times. The chain uses TRBV5-1 and TRBJ2-5; TRBD1 matches 9 bases. The CDR3 runs to 16 residues. The V segment lost 4 bases and the J segment 5 bases; nucleotides outside the gene matches: 12. Germline V gene lookup returns CDR1 SGHRS and CDR2 YFSETQ. CDR3 sequence reads: CASSVGTGYQGETQYF. The CDR3 bases are TGCGCCAGCAGCGTGGGGACAGGGTACCAGGGGGAGACCCAGTACTTC.

This clonotype has at least ten counts. The V call is TRBV29-1, the J call TRBJ2-1, with 10 positions matching TRBD1. The J segment lost 4 bases and the V segment lost 4 bases, leaving 4 bases of the junction unmatched. The germline CDR1 and CDR2 sequences are SQVTM and ANQGSEA. The CDR3 runs 14 residues. The CDR3 DNA sequence: TGCAGCGTTGCCGGACAGGGGGAGTACAATGAGCAGTTCTTC. This translates into CSVAGQGEYNEQFF.

Many counts were recorded for this clonotype. The CDR3 nucleotides read TGTGCCAGTTCCCTCGGAGGCAGGGGGCTTGCGAATGAAGCTTTCTTT. This translates into CASSLGGRGLANEAFF. The V and J genes are TRBV19 and TRBJ1-1; 8 nucleotides match TRBD1. The CDR3 runs 16 residues. CDR1 is LNHDA and CDR2 is SQIVND in the germline V gene (reference sequence). The ends lost 8 bases at V and 7 bases at J; junction bases unmatched: 18.

With respect to this clonotype: A much more abundant neighbour one base away suggests this may be a read error. V and J are TRBV7-9 and TRBJ1-1; possible D gene TRBD1, 5 bases. CDR1 is SEHNR, CDR2 FQNEAQ, per germline (reference sequence). The CDR3 is made up of 15 amino acids. With 5 bases removed from V and 4 bases from J, the gap between germline ends came to 17 bases. The CDR3 DNA reads as TGTGCCAGCAGCCGGGGGGACGGACTGAGCACTGAAGCTTTCTTT. Protein sequence: CASSRGDGLSTEAFF. Drawing the rest from reference TRBV7-9 and TRBJ1-1, the complete variable domain is DTGVSQNPRHKITKRGQNVTFRCDPISEHNRLYWYRQTLGQGPEFLTYFQNEAQLEKSRLLSDRFSAERPKGSFSTLEIQRTEQGDSAMYLCASSRGDGLSTEAFFGQGTRLTVV.

The sample holds many counts of this clonotype. This chain's CDR3 is CASSPYTLRQETQYF. As DNA, the CDR3 is TGTGCCAGCAGTCCCTATACCCTAAGACAAGAGACCCAGTACTTC. The gene calls are TRBV28 and TRBJ2-5, with unresolved D. This CDR3 is built from 15 residues. Trimming took 5 bases from V and 2 from J, leaving 15 bases between them. The germline gives CDR1 MDHEN, CDR2 SYDVKM.

Only a few counts were recorded for this clonotype. The rearrangement links TRBV29-1 to TRBJ1-1, with TRBD1 as a possible D gene (5 bases). The CDR3 covers 12 residues. Germline CDR1 SQVTM, CDR2 ANQGSEA. Trimming removed 6 bases at V and 8 bases at J, with 16 bases between. The CDR3 loop is CSVRDAGGEAFF. For the CDR3, the DNA is TGCAGCGTCCGGGACGCCGGGGGGGAAGCTTTCTTT.

In this sample, this clonotype turned up many times. This chain connects TRBV7-9 to TRBJ2-1, with 7 bases fitting TRBD2. V shed 1 base, J shed 4 bases, and the junction held 10 bases outside the gene matches. Germline V gene lookup returns CDR1 SEHNR and CDR2 FQNEAQ (reference sequence). This CDR3 is 17 amino acids long. The CDR3 nucleotides are TGTGCCAGCAGCTTAGGAGTGTCGAGCGGGGATTACAATGAGCAGTTCTTC. It yields the protein CASSLGVSSGDYNEQFF.

This clonotype was observed many times. V and J are TRBV9 and TRBJ2-3, with TRBD2 matching 13 bases. Germline CDR1 and CDR2: SGDLS and YYNGEE. V dropped 0 bases and J dropped 3; count of bases not matched to a gene: 4. CDR3 length: 17 residues. The CDR3 sequence is CASSVAGTSGTTDTQYF. CDR3 nucleotide sequence: TGTGCCAGCAGCGTAGCTGGGACTAGCGGGACGACAGATACGCAGTATTTT.

As for this clonotype: This likely reflects a read error, since a far larger clone is one base away. The chain links TRBV5-4 to TRBJ2-1; the match to TRBD2 covers 15 bases. Trimming removed 4 bases from V and 9 bases from J; junction bases left unmatched: 8. The length of the CDR3 is 16 residues. The V gene's germline CDR1 is SGHNT and CDR2 YYREEE (reference sequence). CDR3 residues: CASSRGLAGGRFEQFF. The CDR3 DNA reads TGTGCCAGCAGCCGGGGACTAGCGGGAGGCCGGTTTGAGCAGTTCTTC.

A remark on this clonotype: This may arise from a read error, as a much more abundant clone is one base away. The genes are TRBV5-5 and TRBJ2-7, with D tentatively TRBD1 or TRBD2 (6 bases each). The CDR3 length is 16 residues. Germline V CDR1 and CDR2: SGHKS, YYEKEE (reference sequence). In DNA, the CDR3 is TGTGCCAGCAGCGTACCTGGGGGCGGGGTCTCCTACGAGCCGTACTTC. Translation: CASSVPGGGVSYEPYF.

Worth noting for this clonotype: The conserved closing phenylalanine or tryptophan is absent in this CDR3, likely reflecting a read error. The J gene is TRBJ2-1, the V gene TRBV7-6; the match to TRBD2 covers 8 bases. Germline lookup yields CDR1 SGHVS and CDR2 FNYEAQ. CDR3 size: 16 residues. CDR3 nucleotide sequence: TGTGCCAGCAGCTTAGGGCTAGCGGGTGCCTACGATGAGCAGTTCCTC. Translation: CASSLGLAGAYDEQFL.

This clonotype was observed many times. The genes are TRBV7-9 and TRBJ1-5, with a tentative D call TRBD1 (5 bases). Germline CDR1 and CDR2: SEHNR and FQNEAQ (reference sequence). Deletions cut 7 bases from V and 7 bases from J, with 14 bases between. The CDR3 runs 13 residues. CDR3 amino acids: CASTPGGRQPQHF. For the CDR3, the DNA is TGTGCCAGCACCCCCGGGGGTCGGCAGCCCCAGCATTTT.

This clonotype was counted ten times or more. The V and J genes are TRBV4-1 and TRBJ2-4; D is unclear. Trimming left V 0 bases short and J 3 bases short, with 9 bases between. Germline lookup yields CDR1 MGHRA and CDR2 YSYEKL. CDR3 length equals 15 residues. The CDR3 sequence is CASSQDNGGKNIQYF. DNA of the CDR3: TGCGCCAGCAGCCAAGATAACGGTGGCAAAAACATTCAGTACTTC.

The chain employs TRBV11-2 and TRBJ2-3; D is unclear. V lost 3 bases, J lost 6 bases, and 10 bases lay in between. Germline V gene lookup returns CDR1 SGHAT and CDR2 FQNNGV. This CDR3 region has 13 residues. The CDR3 here is CASSLAAFDTQYF. The CDR3, as DNA: TGTGCCAGCAGCTTGGCCGCATTTGATACGCAGTATTTT.